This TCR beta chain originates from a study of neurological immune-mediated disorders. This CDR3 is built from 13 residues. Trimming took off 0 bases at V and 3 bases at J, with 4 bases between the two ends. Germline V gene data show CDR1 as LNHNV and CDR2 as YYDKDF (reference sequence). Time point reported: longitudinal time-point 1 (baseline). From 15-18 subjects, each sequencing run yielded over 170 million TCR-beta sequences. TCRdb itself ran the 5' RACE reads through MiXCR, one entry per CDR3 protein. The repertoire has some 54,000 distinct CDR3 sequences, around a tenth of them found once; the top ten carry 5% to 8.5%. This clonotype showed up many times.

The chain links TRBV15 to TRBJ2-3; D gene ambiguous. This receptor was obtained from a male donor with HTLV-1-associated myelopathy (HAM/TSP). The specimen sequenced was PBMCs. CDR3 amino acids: CATSRDSTDTQYF. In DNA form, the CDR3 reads TGTGCCACCAGCAGAGATTCAACAGATACGCAGTATTTT. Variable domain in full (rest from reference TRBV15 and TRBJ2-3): DAMVIQNPRYQVTQFGKPVTLSCSQTLNHNVMYWYQQKSSQAPKLLFHYYDKDFNNEADTPDNFQSRRPNTSFCFLDIRSPGLGDTAMYLCATSRDSTDTQYFGPGTRLTVL.